Below are 32 T cell receptor beta chains sequenced from a single sample in a study of blood T cell repertoires in COVID-19. Clones were read by immunoSEQ multiplex PCR, and TCRdb kept only the in-frame ones, dropping some. This repertoire shows some 290,000 clones, under 90% found once; its top ten account for under 3.5%. Sequences were obtained from peripheral blood. The receptors originated from a woman in her 30s with COVID-19, enrolled during active disease.

This rearrangement joins TRBV19 to TRBJ1-1; D might be TRBD1 (6 bases). Germline V lookup: CDR1 LNHDA, CDR2 SQIVND (reference sequence). This CDR3 comprises 14 residues. Trimming left V 5 bases short and J 1 base short, with 11 bases between. CDR3 in DNA: TGTGCCAGTAGTGCCTCAGGGGAGAACACTGAAGCTTTCTTT. It specifies CASSASGENTEAFF. The entire variable domain, with the rest obtained from reference TRBV19 and TRBJ1-1, is as follows: DGGITQSPKYLFRKEGQNVTLSCEQNLNHDAMYWYRQDPGQGLRLIYYSQIVNDFQKGDIAEGYSVSREKKESFPLTVTSAQKNPTAFYLCASSASGENTEAFFGQGTRLTVV.

V and J are TRBV7-9 and TRBJ1-1; D is ambiguous. The CDR3 contains 14 residues. Between the trimmed V and J ends, which lost 1 base and 0 bases, there was a span of 6 bases. Germline lookup yields CDR1 SEHNR and CDR2 FQNEAQ (reference sequence). The CDR3 nucleotides read TGTGCCAGCAGCTTAGGGCAGATGAACACTGAAGCTTTCTTT. It encodes CASSLGQMNTEAFF.

The chain joins TRBV27 to TRBJ2-3; the D gene is possibly TRBD2 (5 bases). This CDR3 has 13 amino acids. The V gene lost 5 bases and the J gene lost 2 bases, with 8 bases spanning the gap. CDR1 and CDR2 (germline): MNHEY, SMNVEV (reference sequence). The CDR3 region is CASSPGITDTQYF. The CDR3 DNA is TGTGCCAGCAGTCCGGGGATCACAGATACGCAGTATTTT.

The chain links TRBV28 to TRBJ1-1; D possibly corresponds to TRBD1 (5 bases). V shed 0 bases and J shed 11 bases, with 19 bases lying between them. CDR1 and CDR2 (germline): MDHEN, SYDVKM. This CDR3 has 15 amino acids. The CDR3 DNA reads TGTGCCAGCAGTTTATGGCGGGGTTCGGGGGTTTGGGCTTTCTTT. It yields the protein CASSLWRGSGVWAFF. Full variable domain (rest looked up from reference TRBV28 and TRBJ1-1): DVKVTQSSRYLVKRTGEKVFLECVQDMDHENMFWYRQDPGLGLRLIYFSYDVKMKEKGDIPEGYSVSREKKERFSLILESASTNQTSMYLCASSLWRGSGVWAFFGQGTRLTVV.

The V call is TRBV19, the J call TRBJ2-5; D is possibly TRBD1 (5 bases). Germline CDR1 reads LNHDA; CDR2 reads SQIVND (reference sequence). This CDR3 has 14 residues. Trimming left V 3 bases short and J 1 base short, with 9 bases between. Here the CDR3 reads CASSMNRFQETQYF. For the CDR3, the DNA is TGTGCCAGTAGTATGAACAGGTTCCAAGAGACCCAGTACTTC. Using reference TRBV19 and TRBJ2-5 for the parts outside the CDR3, the full variable domain is DGGITQSPKYLFRKEGQNVTLSCEQNLNHDAMYWYRQDPGQGLRLIYYSQIVNDFQKGDIAEGYSVSREKKESFPLTVTSAQKNPTAFYLCASSMNRFQETQYFGPGTRLLVL.

The V call is TRBV19, the J call TRBJ1-2, with D possibly TRBD1 on 5 matching bases. The germline gives CDR1 LNHDA, CDR2 SQIVND (reference sequence). This CDR3 comprises 15 residues. Trimming took off 1 base at V and 3 bases at J, with 12 bases between the two ends. In DNA, the CDR3 is TGTGCCAGTAGTATAGGGGGCAGGATAGACTATGGCTACACCTTC. Amino acids: CASSIGGRIDYGYTF.

The rearrangement links TRBV2 to TRBJ1-6; possible D gene TRBD1, 5 bases. The CDR3 is 13 amino acids. Germline V lookup: CDR1 SNHLY, CDR2 FYNNEI. V was trimmed by 8 bases and J by 5 bases, leaving 10 bases between them. CDR3 sequence (DNA): TGTGCCAGCTTATTCAGGGATAATTCACCCCTCCACTTT. It codes for CASLFRDNSPLHF.

The chain combines TRBV10-3 with TRBJ2-2, with a possible D match to TRBD2 (6 bases). Trimming pared 7 bases from V and 4 bases from J, leaving 10 bases between. The CDR3 has 13 residues. From germline, CDR1 is ENHRY and CDR2 SYGVKD. CDR3 coding DNA: TGTGCCATCACGCCCGGGGGCACCGGGGAGCTGTTTTTT. This encodes CAITPGGTGELFF.

The gene calls are TRBV7-8 and TRBJ1-3; D gene uncertain. From germline, CDR1 is SGHVS and CDR2 FQNEAQ. Trimming pared 1 base from V and 2 bases from J, leaving 6 bases between. This CDR3 has 14 residues. CDR3 bases: TGTGCCAGCAGCTTAGGGGAGCCTGGAAACACCATATATTTT. Its protein product is CASSLGEPGNTIYF.

This clone came up once. The chain has TRBV2 and TRBJ1-1, with D hard to call. The V end was cut by 2 bases, the J end by 0 bases, with 10 bases between. CDR3 length: 15 amino acids. Germline V CDR1 and CDR2: SNHLY, FYNNEI. The chain's CDR3 is CASSESAALNTEAFF. In nucleotides, the CDR3 is TGTGCCAGCAGTGAAAGTGCGGCCCTGAACACTGAAGCTTTCTTT.

The chain has TRBV2 and TRBJ2-1, with TRBD1 as a possible D gene (5 bases). V was cut by 3 bases and J by 7 bases, with 19 bases left in between. CDR1 and CDR2 (germline): SNHLY, FYNNEI. This CDR3 has 16 residues. CDR3 sequence: CASSDRGRGAENEQFF. In DNA, the CDR3 is TGTGCCAGCAGTGATAGAGGTAGGGGCGCGGAAAATGAGCAGTTCTTC.

The chain combines TRBV5-4 with TRBJ2-7; 9 positions match TRBD1. V gave up 7 bases and J gave up 12 bases; unmatched junction bases: 11. Per germline, CDR1 SGHNT and CDR2 YYREEE (reference sequence). The CDR3 sequence is 12 residues long. In DNA form, the CDR3 reads TGTGCCAGCGGCCTTCTCGACAGGGGGTGGTACTTC. Protein sequence: CASGLLDRGWYF.

The chain links TRBV3-1 (or the pseudogene TRBV3-2) to TRBJ2-5; 11 bases agree with TRBD2. From germline, CDR1 is LGHDT and CDR2 YNNKEL (reference sequence). The CDR3 spans 12 residues. V lost 9 bases, J lost 4 bases, and 1 base stayed unmatched. The CDR3 nucleotides read TGTGCCAGTGGACTAGCGGGAGAGACCCAGTACTTC. This codes for CASGLAGETQYF.

This chain uses TRBV13 with TRBJ1-5; no clear D gene. Trimming removed 5 bases at V and 3 bases at J, with 5 bases between. This CDR3 region has 12 residues. Per the germline V gene, CDR1 is PRHDT and CDR2 is FYEKMQ (reference sequence). The CDR3 nucleotides read TGTGCCAGCAGCGCGTTCAATCAGCCCCAGCATTTT. Its translation: CASSAFNQPQHF.

This sequence joins TRBV5-6 and TRBJ1-2; tentative D call: TRBD1 (5 bases). CDR1 is SGHDT, CDR2 YYEEEE, per germline. Trimming took off 0 bases at V and 4 bases at J, with 10 bases between the two ends. The CDR3 covers 14 residues. CDR3 amino acids: CASSLEGRSYGYTF. CDR3 DNA: TGTGCCAGCAGCTTGGAGGGGCGCAGCTATGGCTACACCTTC.

The chain employs TRBV2 and TRBJ1-2, with D possibly TRBD1 on 5 matching bases. Germline lookup yields CDR1 SNHLY and CDR2 FYNNEI. Trimming shortened V by 7 bases and J by 8 bases, and 17 bases separated the two germline ends. The CDR3 runs 13 residues. CDR3 sequence (DNA): TGTGCCAGCACCCCCCGGGGGTTGAGCGGCTACACCTTC. As protein: CASTPRGLSGYTF.

The chain is built from TRBV27 and TRBJ2-7, with D perhaps TRBD1 (5 bases). The CDR3 covers 14 residues. Trimming stripped 4 bases from V and 2 bases from J, with 12 bases between. Germline CDR1 is MNHEY and CDR2 is SMNVEV (reference sequence). CDR3 protein: CASSSGFSPYEQYF. CDR3 in DNA: TGTGCCAGCAGTTCAGGGTTTAGCCCCTACGAGCAGTACTTC.

The genes are TRBV27 and TRBJ2-1; 7 nucleotides line up with TRBD2. The germline gives CDR1 MNHEY, CDR2 SMNVEV (reference sequence). Trimming took 3 bases from V and 10 from J; bases not matched to a gene: 9. The length of the CDR3 is 14 residues. CDR3 protein: CASSLGLAVKEQFF. The CDR3 DNA sequence: TGTGCCAGCAGTTTGGGGCTAGCGGTGAAGGAGCAGTTCTTC.

This chain connects TRBV19 to TRBJ1-1, with 8 bases lining up with TRBD1. V shed 9 bases and J 4 bases; nucleotides not matched to a gene: 7. This CDR3 is built from 13 residues. CDR1 is LNHDA and CDR2 is SQIVND in the germline V gene (reference sequence). Written as DNA, the CDR3 is TGTGCCAGCCTCGACAGGGGTGCCACTGAAGCTTTCTTT. Translated, it gives CASLDRGATEAFF.

The V and J genes are TRBV11-3 and TRBJ1-2; perhaps TRBD1 as D (6 bases). The V gene's germline CDR1 is SGHNT and CDR2 YENEEA. Trimming stripped 7 bases from V and 2 bases from J, with 23 bases between. The CDR3 has 17 amino acids. CDR3 loop: CASNKPAQGQGNYGYTF. Here the CDR3 DNA reads TGTGCCAGCAACAAACCGGCTCAGGGGCAGGGGAACTATGGCTACACCTTC.

The gene calls are TRBV19 and TRBJ2-7, with TRBD1 matching 10 bases. Germline CDR1 LNHDA, CDR2 SQIVND (reference sequence). J gave up 3 bases and V 4 bases, and 3 bases lay outside the gene matches. The CDR3 runs 14 residues. The CDR3 region has the DNA TGTGCCAGTAGTACCGGACAGGGGGACTACGAGCAGTACTTC. As protein: CASSTGQGDYEQYF. Full variable domain (missing parts from reference TRBV19 and TRBJ2-7): DGGITQSPKYLFRKEGQNVTLSCEQNLNHDAMYWYRQDPGQGLRLIYYSQIVNDFQKGDIAEGYSVSREKKESFPLTVTSAQKNPTAFYLCASSTGQGDYEQYFGPGTRLTVT.

The chain links TRBV19 to TRBJ1-2; weak D call: TRBD1 (6 bases). CDR3 size: 13 residues. The V and J ends lost 3 bases and 8 bases respectively, with 13 bases between them. Germline assignment: CDR1 LNHDA and CDR2 SQIVND (reference sequence). The CDR3 loop is CASSITGSNGYTF. In nucleotides, the CDR3 is TGTGCCAGTAGTATTACAGGGTCGAACGGCTACACCTTC.

The V call is TRBV27, the J call TRBJ2-2, with D unresolved. Trimming cost V 4 bases and J 7 bases, with 7 bases left between them. CDR1 MNHEY and CDR2 SMNVEV come from the germline V gene (reference sequence). The CDR3 totals 12 residues. CDR3 amino acids: CASSSMSGELFF. The CDR3 nucleotides read TGTGCCAGCAGTTCGATGAGCGGGGAGCTGTTTTTT.

The chain carries TRBV7-3 and TRBJ2-2, with 8 bases that match TRBD1. Germline values: CDR1 SGHTA, CDR2 FQGTGA. The CDR3 sequence is 16 residues long. J gave up 2 bases and V 5 bases, and 7 bases lay outside the gene matches. The CDR3 DNA is TGTGCCAGCAGCCACGCAGGGGGCGTAAACACCGGGGAGCTGTTTTTT. Its protein product is CASSHAGGVNTGELFF.

This chain links TRBV15 with TRBJ2-1; the match to TRBD1 covers 10 bases. The CDR3 loop spans 16 amino acids. CDR1 is LNHNV, CDR2 YYDKDF, per germline (reference sequence). The ends lost 5 bases at V and 4 bases at J; junction bases unmatched: 8. The CDR3 loop is CATSWTGTGAYNEQFF. CDR3 nucleotide sequence: TGTGCCACCAGCTGGACTGGGACAGGGGCTTACAATGAGCAGTTCTTC.

This clone occurred once. The gene calls are TRBV19 and TRBJ2-2; 11 bases line up with TRBD2. Germline V gene sequence: CDR1 LNHDA, CDR2 SQIVND (reference sequence). Losses at the gene ends were 8 bases for V and 6 bases for J; bases not matched to a gene: 8. This CDR3 has 15 residues. In DNA, the CDR3 is TGTGCCAGTCTTAGCGGGAGGGTTTTTCCCGGGGAGCTGTTTTTT. Its translation is CASLSGRVFPGELFF.

The CDR3 sequence: CASSVDRGRVYEQYF. In nucleotides, the CDR3 is TGTGCCAGCAGCGTGGACAGGGGGCGCGTATACGAGCAGTACTTC. The V call is TRBV5-4, the J call TRBJ2-7; TRBD1 matches at 11 bases. This CDR3 region has 15 residues. Germline V gene lookup returns CDR1 SGHNT and CDR2 YYREEE (reference sequence). Trimming removed 4 bases from V and 4 bases from J; junction bases left unmatched: 7.

The chain carries TRBV7-3 and TRBJ2-7, with 7 bases fitting TRBD2. J lost 0 bases, V lost 2 bases, and 7 bases had no gene match. Germline CDR1 SGHTA, CDR2 FQGTGA. The CDR3 sequence is 16 residues long. CDR3 residues: CASSLEAGDPSYEQYF. The CDR3 coding sequence is TGTGCCAGCAGCTTAGAGGCGGGAGACCCCTCCTACGAGCAGTACTTC.

This clone was picked up one time. The chain combines TRBV7-8 with TRBJ1-1, with D uncertain. This CDR3 region has 15 residues. Deletions cut 1 base from V and 0 bases from J, with 9 bases between. Germline V gene lookup returns CDR1 SGHVS and CDR2 FQNEAQ. The CDR3 protein is CASSLVGRLNTEAFF. The CDR3 DNA follows: TGTGCCAGCAGCTTAGTCGGCAGGTTGAACACTGAAGCTTTCTTT.

V is TRBV28 and J is TRBJ2-1, with 15 bases identical to TRBD2. The J segment lost 7 bases and the V segment lost 5 bases, leaving 3 bases of the junction unmatched. The CDR3 totals 15 residues. Germline assignment: CDR1 MDHEN and CDR2 SYDVKM. The CDR3 region is CASSIGTSGRNEQFF. For the CDR3, the DNA is TGTGCCAGCAGTATTGGGACTAGCGGGAGGAATGAGCAGTTCTTC.

J is TRBJ2-7 and V is TRBV27, with 8 bases identical to TRBD1. The germline V gene has CDR1 MNHEY and CDR2 SMNVEV (reference sequence). The ends lost 5 bases at V and 2 bases at J; junction bases unmatched: 8. There are 15 residues in the CDR3. The CDR3 is CASSPDRVLAYEQYF. CDR3 DNA sequence: TGTGCCAGCAGTCCGGACAGGGTTTTGGCCTACGAGCAGTACTTC.

This chain uses TRBV19 with TRBJ2-1; D perhaps matches TRBD2 (7 bases). The CDR3 has 15 amino acids. The V and J ends lost 3 bases and 7 bases respectively, with 16 bases between them. Germline CDR1 LNHDA, CDR2 SQIVND (reference sequence). Here the CDR3 reads CASSMGGGSGNEQFF. CDR3 bases: TGTGCCAGTAGTATGGGAGGGGGGTCTGGGAATGAGCAGTTCTTC.